This T cell receptor beta chain emerged from a study of cytomegalovirus exposure and HLA in healthy donors. PCR employed 60 Vbeta and 13 Jbeta primers. Only in-frame clones appear in the TCRdb table, and some are missing; sequencing was by immunoSEQ multiplex PCR. The sample holds around 99,000 clones, 73% seen once. Germline assignment: CDR1 SNHLY and CDR2 FYNNEI. V was pared by 6 bases and J by 4 bases, with 9 bases of the junction left unmatched. CDR3 size: 15 residues. The chain uses TRBV2 and TRBJ1-5, with 7 bases identical to TRBD1. The TCR was taken from a man in his thirties or forties in good health and CMV-seronegative. The specimen was PBMCs. The DNA of the CDR3 is TGTGCCAGCAGAAGGGGGCTGCTCTGGAATCAGCCCCAGCATTTT. Translated, it gives CASRRGLLWNQPQHF.